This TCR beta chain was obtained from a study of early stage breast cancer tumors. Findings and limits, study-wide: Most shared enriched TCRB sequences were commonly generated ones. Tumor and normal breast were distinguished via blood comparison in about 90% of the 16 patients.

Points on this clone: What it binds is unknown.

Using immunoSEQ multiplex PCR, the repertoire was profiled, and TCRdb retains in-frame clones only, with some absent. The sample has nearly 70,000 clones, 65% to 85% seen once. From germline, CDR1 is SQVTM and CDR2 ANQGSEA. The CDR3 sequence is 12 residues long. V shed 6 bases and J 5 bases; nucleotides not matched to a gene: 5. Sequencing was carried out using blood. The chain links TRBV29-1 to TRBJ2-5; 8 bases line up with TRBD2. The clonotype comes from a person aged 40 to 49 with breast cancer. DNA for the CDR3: TGCAGCGTCCGGGAGGGGTGGGAGACCCAGTACTTC. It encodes CSVREGWETQYF.